This T cell receptor (beta chain) was identified in a study of T cells in Graves' hyperthyroidism and ophthalmopathy. General study findings and limits: Ophthalmopathy prediction by the model preceded onset by a median about 6.5 months.

Germline V gives CDR1 PRHDT, CDR2 FYEKMQ (reference sequence). V lost 6 bases and J 0 bases, leaving 9 bases between the germline ends. The length of the CDR3 is 15 residues. In the case of this clonotype: What it recognizes is unknown.

The patients, who ranged from 18 to 65 in age, presented with newly diagnosed hyperthyroidism lasting under 2 months. It was 8 to 10 ml of fresh peripheral blood that supplied the PBMCs. TCR beta CDR3 regions were amplified from RNA. Using the HTBI primer set, a first-round RT-PCR was run on the TCR CDR3. TCRdb reprocessed the multiplex PCR reads with MiXCR, giving one entry per CDR3 protein. This table holds 450,000 to 650,000 distinct CDR3 sequences, 20% found once. The material sequenced was blood. The rearrangement uses TRBV13 and TRBJ1-6; D is unresolved. The clonotype originates from a man younger than 35 with Graves' hyperthyroidism. The CDR3 DNA reads TGTGCCAGCAGTGGCGCGAGCTCCTATAATTCACCCCTCCACTTT. As protein: CASSGASSYNSPLHF.